This T cell receptor (beta chain) was observed in a study of siplizumab effects on memory and regulatory T cells. Study-wide results and caveats: Most alloreactive clones went unmapped to unstimulated subsets; only a minor fraction mapped. Confirmation that proliferating Tregs from siplizumab cultures had suppressive function was not obtained. Greater diversity than memory cells seemed evident in naive T cells, which also appeared to be major alloresponse contributors. In the presence of siplizumab, alloreactive sequences traceable to unstimulated CD4+ memory cells were significantly reduced.

Remarks on this clone: Its antigen remains unidentified.

In germline, CDR1 is SGHRS, CDR2 YFSETQ. The CDR3 is 16 residues long. V gave up 2 bases and J gave up 5 bases; unmatched junction bases: 11. Using immunoSEQ multiplex PCR, the repertoire was profiled, and TCRdb retains in-frame clones only, with some absent. There are 90,000 to 120,000 clones in the sample; about 91% occur only once, and roughly 2.6% lies in the top ten. The rearrangement links TRBV5-1 to TRBJ1-1; 8 nucleotides agree with TRBD1. The sequenced sample was CD4+ T cells sorted from blood. The clonotype comes from a human donor in good health. Some clones in this sample may be carry-over from other donors' samples. The CDR3 reads CASSLATGGSGTEAFF. The CDR3 coding sequence is TGCGCCAGCAGCTTAGCTACAGGGGGGTCGGGGACTGAAGCTTTCTTT. Combining the CDR3 with reference TRBV5-1 and TRBJ1-1 gives the whole variable domain KAGVTQTPRYLIKTRGQQVTLSCSPISGHRSVSWYQQTPGQGLQFLFEYFSETQRNKGNFPGRFSGRQFSNSRSEMNVSTLELGDSALYLCASSLATGGSGTEAFFGQGTRLTVV.